This T cell receptor (beta chain) was identified during a study of T-cell reconstitution after alpha-beta-depleted transplantation in children. Preparation of the TCRbeta library involved a method that used unique molecular identifiers. TCRdb recomputed calls from the PCR reads with MiXCR, one row per CDR3 protein. The table shows 3,000 to 4,500 distinct CDR3 sequences, with roughly 24% occurring only once. Study results and caveats: High day-60 TCRbeta diversity in some patients came from surviving recipient T cells and thymic progenitors. Expanded clones from the graft, numbering several hundred, reportedly supplied alpha-beta T cells about two months after transplant. By one year post-transplant, T-cell counts and diversity largely arose from T cells that were newly produced.

Trimming left V 3 bases short and J 0 bases short, with 12 bases between. This CDR3 is 16 amino acids long. The germline CDR1 and CDR2 sequences are KGHSH and LQKENI. This clonotype occurred many times. Its antigen is currently unknown. The material was PBMCs, mostly from graft donor cells, obtained 60 days after TCRalphabeta/CD19-depleted stem cell transplant. The clonotype comes from a boy younger than two who had a stem cell transplant for acute myeloid leukemia, so the T cells may come from the graft donor. This chain links TRBV18 with TRBJ2-1, with TRBD1 as a possible D gene (6 bases). The CDR3 DNA sequence: TGTGCCAGCTCACCTTGGGACATCCGCTCCTACAATGAGCAGTTCTTC. Translation gives CASSPWDIRSYNEQFF. Drawing the rest from reference TRBV18 and TRBJ2-1, the complete variable domain is NAGVMQNPRHLVRRRGQEARLRCSPMKGHSHVYWYRQLPEEGLKFMVYLQKENIIDESGMPKERFSAEFPKEGPSILRIQQVVRGDSAAYFCASSPWDIRSYNEQFFGPGTRLTVL.